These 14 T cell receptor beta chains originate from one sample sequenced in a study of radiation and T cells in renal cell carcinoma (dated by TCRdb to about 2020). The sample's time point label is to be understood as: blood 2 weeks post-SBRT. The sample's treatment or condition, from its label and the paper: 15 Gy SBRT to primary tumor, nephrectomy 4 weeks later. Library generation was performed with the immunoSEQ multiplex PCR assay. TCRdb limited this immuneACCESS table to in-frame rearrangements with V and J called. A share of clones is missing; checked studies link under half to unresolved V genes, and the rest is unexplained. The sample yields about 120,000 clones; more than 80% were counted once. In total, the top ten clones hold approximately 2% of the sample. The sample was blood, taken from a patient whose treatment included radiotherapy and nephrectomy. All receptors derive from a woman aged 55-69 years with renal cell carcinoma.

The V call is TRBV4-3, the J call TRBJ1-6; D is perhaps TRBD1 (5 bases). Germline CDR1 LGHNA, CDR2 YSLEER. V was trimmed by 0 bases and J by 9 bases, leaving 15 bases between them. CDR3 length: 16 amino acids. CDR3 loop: CASSQDGPGFGSPLHF. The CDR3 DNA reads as TGCGCCAGCAGCCAAGATGGGCCAGGGTTCGGTTCACCCCTCCACTTT.

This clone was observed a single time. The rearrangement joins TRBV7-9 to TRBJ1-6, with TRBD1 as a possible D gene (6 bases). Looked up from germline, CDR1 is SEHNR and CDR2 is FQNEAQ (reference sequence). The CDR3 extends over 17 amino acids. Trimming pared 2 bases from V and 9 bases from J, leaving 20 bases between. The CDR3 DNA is TGTGCCAGCAGCTTATCAAGGGGGGCAGGGCCCGGTTCACCCCTCCACTTT. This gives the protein CASSLSRGAGPGSPLHF. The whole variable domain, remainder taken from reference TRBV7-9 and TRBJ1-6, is DTGVSQNPRHKITKRGQNVTFRCDPISEHNRLYWYRQTLGQGPEFLTYFQNEAQLEKSRLLSDRFSAERPKGSFSTLEIQRTEQGDSAMYLCASSLSRGAGPGSPLHFGNGTRLTVT.

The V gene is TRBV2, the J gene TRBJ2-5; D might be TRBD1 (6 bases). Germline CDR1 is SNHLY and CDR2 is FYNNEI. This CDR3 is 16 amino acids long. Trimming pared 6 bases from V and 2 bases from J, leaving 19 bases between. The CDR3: CASRGQGSSSQETQYF. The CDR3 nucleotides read TGTGCCAGCAGGGGCCAGGGGTCGTCTAGTCAAGAGACCCAGTACTTC. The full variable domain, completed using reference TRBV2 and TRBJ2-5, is EPEVTQTPSHQVTQMGQEVILRCVPISNHLYFYWYRQILGQKVEFLVSFYNNEISEKSEIFDDQFSVERPDGSNFTLKIRSTKLEDSAMYFCASRGQGSSSQETQYFGPGTRLLVL.

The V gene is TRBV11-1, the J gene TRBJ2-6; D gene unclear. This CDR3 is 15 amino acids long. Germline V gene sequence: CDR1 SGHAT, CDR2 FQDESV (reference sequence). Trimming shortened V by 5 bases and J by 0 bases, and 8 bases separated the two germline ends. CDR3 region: CASSQLSSGANVLTF. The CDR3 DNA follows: TGTGCCAGCAGCCAGCTGAGCTCTGGGGCCAACGTCCTGACTTTC.

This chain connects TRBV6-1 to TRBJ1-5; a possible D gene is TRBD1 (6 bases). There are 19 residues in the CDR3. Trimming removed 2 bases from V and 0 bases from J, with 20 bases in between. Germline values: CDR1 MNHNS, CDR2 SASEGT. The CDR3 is CASSEYPNRVWDSNQPQHF. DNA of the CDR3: TGTGCCAGCAGTGAATACCCCAACAGGGTTTGGGATAGCAATCAGCCCCAGCATTTT.

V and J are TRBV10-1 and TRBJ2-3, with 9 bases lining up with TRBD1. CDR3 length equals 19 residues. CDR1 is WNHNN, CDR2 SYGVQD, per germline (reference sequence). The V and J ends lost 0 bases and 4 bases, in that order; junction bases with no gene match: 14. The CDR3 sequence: CASSESSDAQGAPSDTQYF. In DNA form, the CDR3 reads TGCGCCAGCAGTGAGTCTAGCGACGCACAGGGGGCGCCGTCAGATACGCAGTATTTT.

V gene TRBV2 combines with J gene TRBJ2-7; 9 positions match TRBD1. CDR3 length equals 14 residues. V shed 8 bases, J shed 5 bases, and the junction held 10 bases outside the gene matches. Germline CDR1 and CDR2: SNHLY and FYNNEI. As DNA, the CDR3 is TGTGCCAGCGTCAAACAGGGGGCGAGGAACGAGCAGTACTTC. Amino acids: CASVKQGARNEQYF.

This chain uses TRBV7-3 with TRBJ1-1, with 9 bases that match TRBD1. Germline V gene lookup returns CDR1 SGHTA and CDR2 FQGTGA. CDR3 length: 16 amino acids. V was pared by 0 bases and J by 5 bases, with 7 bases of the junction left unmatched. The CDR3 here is CASSLTAGTGRTEAFF. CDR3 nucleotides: TGTGCCAGCAGCTTAACGGCCGGGACAGGGAGGACTGAAGCTTTCTTT. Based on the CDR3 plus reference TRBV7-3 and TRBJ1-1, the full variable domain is GAGVSQTPSNKVTEKGKYVELRCDPISGHTALYWYRQSLGQGPEFLIYFQGTGAADDSGLPNDRFFAVRPEGSVSTLKIQRTERGDSAVYLCASSLTAGTGRTEAFFGQGTRLTVV.

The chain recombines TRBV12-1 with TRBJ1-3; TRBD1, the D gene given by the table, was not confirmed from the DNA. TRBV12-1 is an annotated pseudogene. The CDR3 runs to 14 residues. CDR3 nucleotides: TGTGCCAGCAGCTTCAGGGTCTCTGGAAACACCATATATTTT. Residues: CASSFRVSGNTIYF.

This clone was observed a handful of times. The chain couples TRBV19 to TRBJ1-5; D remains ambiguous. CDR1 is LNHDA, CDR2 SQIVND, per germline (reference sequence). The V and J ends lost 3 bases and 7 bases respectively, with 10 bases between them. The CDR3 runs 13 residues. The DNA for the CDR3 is TGTGCCAGTAGTATTTCAGTGGGCCAGCCCCAGCATTTT. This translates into CASSISVGQPQHF.

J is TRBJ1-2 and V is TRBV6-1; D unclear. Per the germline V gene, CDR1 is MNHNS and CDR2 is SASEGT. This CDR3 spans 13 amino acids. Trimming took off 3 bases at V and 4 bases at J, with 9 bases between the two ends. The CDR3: CASSELGTYGYTF. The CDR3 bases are TGTGCCAGCAGTGAGCTAGGAACCTATGGCTACACCTTC.

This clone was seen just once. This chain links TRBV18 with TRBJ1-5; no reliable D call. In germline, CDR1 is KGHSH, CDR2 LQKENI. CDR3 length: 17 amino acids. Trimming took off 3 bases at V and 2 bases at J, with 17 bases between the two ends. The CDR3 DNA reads TGTGCCAGCTCACCGAATGCAGCCCAGATTGGCAATCAGCCCCAGCATTTT. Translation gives CASSPNAAQIGNQPQHF.

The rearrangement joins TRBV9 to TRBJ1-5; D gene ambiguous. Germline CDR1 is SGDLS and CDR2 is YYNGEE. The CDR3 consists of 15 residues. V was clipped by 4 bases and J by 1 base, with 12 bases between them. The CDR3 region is CASSRLGGSNQPQHF. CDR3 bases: TGTGCCAGCAGCCGACTCGGAGGGAGCAATCAGCCCCAGCATTTT.

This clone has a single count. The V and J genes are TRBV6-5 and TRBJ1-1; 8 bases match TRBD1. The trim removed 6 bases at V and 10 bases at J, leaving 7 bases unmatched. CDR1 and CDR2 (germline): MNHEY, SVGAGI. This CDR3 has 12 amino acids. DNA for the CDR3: TGTGCCAGCAGACCGAAAACAGGGGGAGCTTTCTTT. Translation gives CASRPKTGGAFF.